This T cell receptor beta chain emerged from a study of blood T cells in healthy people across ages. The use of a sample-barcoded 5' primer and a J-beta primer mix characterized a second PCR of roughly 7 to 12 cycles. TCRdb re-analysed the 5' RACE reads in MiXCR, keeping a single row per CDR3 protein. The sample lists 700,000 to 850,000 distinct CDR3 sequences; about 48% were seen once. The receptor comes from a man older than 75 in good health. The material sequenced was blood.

The DNA of the CDR3 is TGTGCCAGCAGCCATGTTCGGGACAGGGGGTATGGCTACACCTTC. This gives the protein CASSHVRDRGYGYTF. The rearrangement uses TRBV14 and TRBJ1-2, with 11 bases identical to TRBD1. This CDR3 has 15 residues. The germline V gene has CDR1 SGHDN and CDR2 FVKESK. The V gene end was trimmed by 3 bases and the J gene end by 5 bases; junction bases not matched to a gene: 5. Variable domain in full (rest from reference TRBV14 and TRBJ1-2): EAGVTQFPSHSVIEKGQTVTLRCDPISGHDNLYWYRRVMGKEIKFLLHFVKESKQDESGMPNNRFLAERTGGTYSTLKVQPAELEDSGVYFCASSHVRDRGYGYTFGSGTRLTVV.